Listed below are T cell receptor beta chains from one sample, sequenced in a study of siplizumab effects on memory and regulatory T cells. Some clones are missing from TCRdb's copy, which holds only in-frame ones; the method was immunoSEQ multiplex PCR. The data contain tens of thousands of clones, 80% to 90% of them singletons. Sequenced input: Tregs sorted from blood. Source of these receptors: a human donor in good health. Each CDR3 is given with its conserved first and last residue. The D gene is left open where the match is weak. A row's size may be missing; if present it is once, few, many or a size class.

D,V,size,J,CDR3,DNA
NA,TRBV5-1,NA,TRBJ2-6,CASSWLSRPGANVLTF,TGCGCCAGCAGCTGGTTGTCCAGGCCTGGGGCCAACGTCCTGACTTTC
NA,TRBV7-2,NA,TRBJ1-5,CASREGGNQPQHF,TGTGCCAGCAGGGAGGGGGGAAATCAGCCCCAGCATTTT
TRBD2,TRBV7-9,NA,TRBJ2-2,CASSFSGRATTGELFF,TGTGCCAGCAGCTTTAGCGGGAGGGCCACCACCGGGGAGCTGTTTTTT
NA,TRBV29-1,NA,TRBJ2-7,CSVGHTYEQYF,TGCAGCGTTGGCCATACCTACGAGCAGTACTTC
NA,TRBV11-1,NA,TRBJ2-1,CASSLSIGYVYNEQFF,TGTGCCAGCAGCTTAAGCATCGGATACGTCTACAATGAGCAGTTCTTC
TRBD1,TRBV19,NA,TRBJ1-5,CASSVHGTGYGQPQHF,TGTGCCAGTAGTGTTCACGGGACAGGCTACGGTCAGCCCCAGCATTTT
TRBD2,TRBV6-4,NA,TRBJ2-3,CASSETSGRDTQYF,TGTGCCAGCAGTGAGACTAGCGGGAGGGATACGCAGTATTTT
TRBD2,TRBV9,NA,TRBJ2-1,CASSASGGYNEQFF,TGTGCCAGCAGCGCTAGCGGGGGTTACAATGAGCAGTTCTTC
NA,TRBV12-5,NA,TRBJ2-1,CASGSGQFGNEQFF,TGTGCTAGTGGTTCCGGACAGTTCGGCAATGAGCAGTTCTTC
TRBD2,TRBV5-1,NA,TRBJ2-3,CASSLEAGGRTDTQYF,TGCGCCAGCAGCTTGGAAGCGGGAGGGCGCACAGATACGCAGTATTTT
NA,TRBV9,few,TRBJ2-2,CASSVLTGSTGELFF,TGTGCCAGCAGCGTATTAACCGGGAGCACCGGGGAGCTGTTTTTT
NA,TRBV21-1,NA,TRBJ1-5,CASSKQGPGNQPQHF,TGTGCCAGCAGCAAACAGGGTCCCGGCAATCAGCCCCAGCATTTT
NA,TRBV5-1,few,TRBJ2-5,CASSPGGLVETQYF,TGCGCCAGCAGCCCCGGGGGATTGGTAGAGACCCAGTACTTC
NA,TRBV7-9,NA,TRBJ2-5,CASSSTAIGETQYF,TGTGCCAGCAGCTCCACGGCTATAGGAGAGACCCAGTACTTC
TRBD1,TRBV19,NA,TRBJ2-1,CASSIDRGNYNEQFF,TGTGCCAGTAGTATAGACAGGGGGAACTACAATGAGCAGTTCTTC
NA,TRBV20-1,NA,TRBJ2-5,CSARGKDLYF,TGCAGTGCTAGAGGGAAGGACTTGTACTTC
NA,TRBV11-2,NA,TRBJ2-7,CASRRTADDYEQYF,TGTGCCAGCAGACGGACCGCCGATGACTACGAGCAGTACTTC
TRBD1,TRBV6-5,NA,TRBJ1-6,CASSWTGPNFLHF,TGTGCCAGCAGTTGGACAGGGCCAAATTTCCTCCACTTT
TRBD2,TRBV4-1,NA,TRBJ2-5,CASSQRGWTSGSVETQYF,TGCGCCAGCAGCCAAAGGGGCTGGACTAGCGGGAGCGTTGAGACCCAGTACTTC
NA,TRBV10-1,NA,TRBJ2-2,CASRPDPNTGELFF,TGCGCCAGCAGACCAGACCCGAACACCGGGGAGCTGTTTTTT
NA,TRBV7-9,NA,TRBJ2-7,CASSPRTTYEQYF,TGTGCCAGCAGCCCCCGGACTACCTACGAGCAGTACTTC
NA,TRBV6-6,NA,TRBJ2-5,CASSRGAYQETQYF,TGTGCCAGCTCCCGGGGGGCCTACCAAGAGACCCAGTACTTC
TRBD1,TRBV7-3,NA,TRBJ2-5,CASSPGTASLETQYF,TGTGCCAGCAGCCCCGGGACAGCGTCCCTAGAGACCCAGTACTTC
TRBD1,TRBV28,NA,TRBJ2-7,CASSLQGARTYEQYF,TGTGCCAGCAGTTTACAGGGGGCGCGGACCTACGAGCAGTACTTC
NA,TRBV10-2,NA,TRBJ2-2,CASSGRADTGELFF,TGCGCCAGCAGTGGGAGGGCCGACACCGGGGAGCTGTTTTTT
NA,TRBV15,NA,TRBJ1-2,CATSRVPRDNYGYTF,TGTGCCACCAGCAGAGTCCCTCGCGATAACTATGGCTACACCTTC
TRBD1,TRBV6-1,NA,TRBJ1-5,CASRRDRTQNQPQHF,TGTGCCAGCCGCAGGGACAGGACACAAAATCAGCCCCAGCATTTT
TRBD2,TRBV19,NA,TRBJ2-7,CASSMRVLAGAPVYEQYF,TGTGCCAGTAGTATGAGGGTGCTAGCGGGAGCCCCTGTCTACGAGCAGTACTTC
TRBD2,TRBV29-1,NA,TRBJ2-1,CSVVSSGRALGSYNEQFF,TGCAGCGTTGTTTCTAGCGGGAGGGCCCTCGGTTCCTACAATGAGCAGTTCTTC
NA,TRBV7-8,NA,TRBJ1-1,CASSLAPGNTEAFF,TGTGCCAGCAGCTTAGCGCCAGGGAACACTGAAGCTTTCTTT
NA,TRBV7-8,NA,TRBJ2-1,CASSADYRGDEQFF,TGTGCCAGCAGCGCCGATTACCGGGGTGATGAGCAGTTCTTC
TRBD2,TRBV6-5,NA,TRBJ2-7,CASSPGGSGEQYF,TGTGCCAGCAGCCCCGGGGGGAGTGGGGAGCAGTACTTC
TRBD2,TRBV27,NA,TRBJ2-1,CASSPLAGDWNEQFF,TGTGCCAGCAGCCCCCTAGCGGGAGATTGGAATGAGCAGTTCTTC
NA,TRBV19,NA,TRBJ1-1,CASNAGANTEAFF,TGTGCCAGTAATGCAGGGGCAAACACTGAAGCTTTCTTT
TRBD1,TRBV4-1,NA,TRBJ2-1,CASRRTGGFEQFF,TGCGCCAGCAGAAGGACAGGGGGCTTTGAGCAGTTCTTC
TRBD1,TRBV25-1,NA,TRBJ1-2,CASSAPGGGAYGYTF,TGTGCCAGCAGTGCCCCAGGGGGGGGAGCCTATGGCTACACCTTC
TRBD2,TRBV2,NA,TRBJ2-3,CASSEGLAGKKRGTQYF,TGTGCCAGCAGTGAAGGATTAGCGGGAAAAAAGAGAGGTACGCAGTATTTT
NA,TRBV9,NA,TRBJ2-3,CASSVGASTDTQYF,TGTGCCAGCAGCGTAGGGGCTAGCACAGATACGCAGTATTTT
NA,TRBV27,NA,TRBJ2-7,CASTPKRVTYEQYF,TGTGCCAGCACCCCGAAGCGGGTTACCTACGAGCAGTACTTC
TRBD2,TRBV4-1,NA,TRBJ2-7,CASSRQVLAGTEQYF,TGCGCCAGCAGCCGCCAAGTACTAGCGGGAACCGAGCAGTACTTC
NA,TRBV29-1,NA,TRBJ2-7,CSVEVLYEQYF,TGCAGCGTTGAAGTACTGTACGAGCAGTACTTC
TRBD1,TRBV10-3,NA,TRBJ1-1,CAIIKDRGNTEAFF,TGTGCCATCATTAAGGACAGGGGGAACACTGAAGCTTTCTTT
NA,TRBV5-4,NA,TRBJ1-1,CANSATGTDFTEAFF,TGTGCCAACAGCGCAACCGGGACGGATTTTACTGAAGCTTTCTTT
NA,TRBV7-2,NA,TRBJ1-3,CASSLARSSGNTIYF,TGTGCCAGCAGCTTAGCCCGCTCCTCTGGAAACACCATATATTTT
NA,TRBV7-2,NA,TRBJ2-7,CASSAGPTYEQYF,TGTGCCAGCAGCGCAGGGCCAACCTACGAGCAGTACTTC
NA,TRBV18,NA,TRBJ2-3,CASSAGRTDTQYF,TGTGCCAGCTCCGCAGGGCGCACAGATACGCAGTATTTT
TRBD2,TRBV7-6,NA,TRBJ2-5,CASSLERERETQYF,TGTGCCAGCAGCTTAGAGCGGGAGAGAGAGACCCAGTACTTC
NA,TRBV18,NA,TRBJ1-2,CASSPRETGGYTF,TGTGCCAGCTCACCAAGGGAGACGGGAGGCTACACCTTC
TRBD2,TRBV11-2,NA,TRBJ2-3,CASSAGTSGIPDTQYF,TGTGCCAGCAGCGCCGGGACTAGCGGGATTCCAGATACGCAGTATTTT
NA,TRBV11-2,NA,TRBJ2-5,CASSPAAFGGETQYF,TGTGCCAGCTCCCCGGCGGCCTTTGGGGGGGAGACCCAGTACTTC
TRBD2,TRBV5-1,NA,TRBJ2-1,CASSSGGGLRLDEQFF,TGCGCCAGCAGCTCTGGCGGGGGGCTGAGGTTGGATGAGCAGTTCTTC
NA,TRBV19,NA,TRBJ1-1,CASRQWDEAFF,TGTGCCAGTAGGCAATGGGATGAAGCTTTCTTT
NA,TRBV5-6,NA,TRBJ2-1,CASSLVGPKEQFF,TGTGCCAGCAGCTTAGTCGGCCCGAAGGAGCAGTTCTTC
TRBD1,TRBV30,NA,TRBJ1-1,CAWSPSRGQAFF,TGTGCCTGGAGTCCGTCCAGGGGGCAAGCTTTCTTT